One sample yielded the 30 T cell receptor beta chains listed below, sequenced in a study of T cell changes during pregnancy in multiple sclerosis. Profiled with immunoSEQ multiplex PCR; TCRdb holds only in-frame clones, not every one. Counted here are fewer than 20,000 clones, over 80% occurring once; the ten biggest clones make up approximately 13%. The sequencing used CD8+ T cells from peripheral blood mononuclear cells, collected in the third trimester of pregnancy. These TCRs come from a female donor in good health, enrolled as a control in a pregnancy study.

The chain combines TRBV19 with TRBJ1-2; D perhaps matches TRBD1 (5 bases). Germline CDR1 is LNHDA and CDR2 is SQIVND (reference sequence). Trimming removed 4 bases from V and 7 bases from J, with 16 bases in between. This CDR3 contains 14 residues. CDR3 DNA: TGTGCCAGTAGTACCTACGGGGGGGAGAGTGGCTACACCTTC. As protein: CASSTYGGESGYTF.

The rearrangement links TRBV14 to TRBJ2-7; 7 nucleotides agree with TRBD2. CDR3 length: 13 amino acids. V lost 4 bases, J lost 6 bases, and 6 bases stayed unmatched. The germline gives CDR1 SGHDN, CDR2 FVKESK. CDR3: CASSPEPGGEQYF. CDR3 DNA: TGTGCCAGCAGCCCAGAACCGGGAGGCGAGCAGTACTTC.

This clone was seen just once. The rearrangement links TRBV15 to TRBJ2-1; TRBD1 matches at 7 bases. The CDR3 runs to 14 residues. With 5 bases clipped from V and 7 bases from J, the junction kept 8 bases outside the gene matches. CDR1 is LNHNV, CDR2 YYDKDF, per germline (reference sequence). For the CDR3, the DNA is TGTGCCACCAGCCCGATACAGGGGTATAATGAGCAGTTCTTC. The encoded protein is CATSPIQGYNEQFF.

The V gene is TRBV4-1, the J gene TRBJ2-5; D is undetermined. V was clipped by 3 bases and J by 2 bases, with 10 bases between them. The CDR3 spans 14 residues. Germline V lookup: CDR1 MGHRA, CDR2 YSYEKL. CDR3 DNA: TGCGCCAGCAGCCATCTAGAGGAACAAGAGACCCAGTACTTC. Amino acids: CASSHLEEQETQYF.

The chain recombines TRBV19 with TRBJ1-5, with D maybe TRBD1 (5 bases). Germline CDR1 reads LNHDA; CDR2 reads SQIVND (reference sequence). The length of the CDR3 is 14 residues. V lost 2 bases, J lost 5 bases, and 10 bases lay in between. CDR3 sequence reads: CASSISGGHQPQHF. CDR3 sequence (DNA): TGTGCCAGTAGTATAAGCGGGGGTCATCAGCCCCAGCATTTT.

The chain carries TRBV11-2 and TRBJ1-2, with unresolved D. V dropped 4 bases and J dropped 4 bases, with 13 bases sitting between them. The CDR3 has 14 residues. Germline V gene data show CDR1 as SGHAT and CDR2 as FQNNGV. CDR3 in amino acids: CASSSEPGFYGYTF. CDR3 nucleotides: TGTGCCAGCAGCTCCGAGCCCGGTTTCTATGGCTACACCTTC.

This clone has a handful of counts. The CDR3 sequence is CASSPPTGLDEETQYF. CDR3 DNA sequence: TGTGCCAGCAGCCCACCTACCGGACTAGACGAAGAGACCCAGTACTTC. V is TRBV7-9 and J is TRBJ2-5, with 7 bases identical to TRBD2. J lost 3 bases, V lost 5 bases, and 12 bases had no gene match. The CDR3 extends over 16 amino acids. Germline CDR1 SEHNR, CDR2 FQNEAQ (reference sequence).

The chain carries TRBV19 and TRBJ2-7, with 11 bases identical to TRBD2. The CDR3 spans 16 residues. The ends lost 3 bases at V and 2 bases at J; junction bases unmatched: 6. Germline CDR1 reads LNHDA; CDR2 reads SQIVND (reference sequence). DNA of the CDR3: TGTGCCAGTAGTATTTTCGCTAGCGGGGGGACCTACGAGCAGTACTTC. Its protein product is CASSIFASGGTYEQYF.

In its sample, this clone was seen once. The chain carries TRBV14 and TRBJ2-1, with D possibly matching TRBD2 (6 bases). Germline CDR1 and CDR2: SGHDN and FVKESK. The CDR3 contains 15 residues. V was clipped by 2 bases and J by 1 base, with 9 bases between them. Here the CDR3 DNA reads TGTGCCAGCAGCCAATTCGCGGGATCCTACAATGAGCAGTTCTTC. It translates to CASSQFAGSYNEQFF.

The V call is TRBV19, the J call TRBJ2-1, with 9 bases matching TRBD1. Per the germline V gene, CDR1 is LNHDA and CDR2 is SQIVND (reference sequence). The CDR3 covers 18 residues. V trimming: 5 bases; J trimming: 4 bases; junction bases outside the gene matches: 15. This CDR3 reads CASSSTGTGIAYYNEQFF. The CDR3 nucleotides are TGTGCCAGTAGTTCCACCGGGACAGGGATCGCGTATTACAATGAGCAGTTCTTC.

The chain couples TRBV28 to TRBJ1-1; D possibly corresponds to TRBD1 (5 bases). Trimming cost V 3 bases and J 5 bases, with 10 bases left between them. Germline CDR1 reads MDHEN; CDR2 reads SYDVKM. CDR3 size: 13 residues. The CDR3 here is CASSFGRGTEAFF. The CDR3 DNA follows: TGTGCCAGCAGTTTTGGTCGGGGGACTGAAGCTTTCTTT.

The chain combines TRBV29-1 with TRBJ2-7; a weak D match, TRBD1 (5 bases). The length of the CDR3 is 12 residues. CDR1 and CDR2 (germline): SQVTM, ANQGSEA. Trimming stripped 8 bases from V and 2 bases from J, with 13 bases between. The CDR3 bases are TGCAGCTTTTTGGACACTACCTACGAGCAGTACTTC. Its protein product is CSFLDTTYEQYF.

This rearrangement joins TRBV30 to TRBJ2-1, with 7 bases that match TRBD2. Germline CDR1 GTSNPN, CDR2 SVGIG (reference sequence). The CDR3 contains 15 residues. The V and J ends lost 3 bases and 3 bases, in that order; junction bases with no gene match: 8. CDR3 coding DNA: TGTGCCTGGAGCCTGCGGGGGTTGGACTACAATGAGCAGTTCTTC. Translation: CAWSLRGLDYNEQFF.

The chain recombines TRBV28 with TRBJ2-3; TRBD2 matches at 8 bases. The CDR3 contains 15 residues. The V gene's germline CDR1 is MDHEN and CDR2 SYDVKM. The trim removed 1 base at V and 6 bases at J, leaving 6 bases unmatched. CDR3: CASSLSSGGPDTQYF. The CDR3 nucleotides are TGTGCCAGCAGTTTATCGTCGGGAGGGCCCGATACGCAGTATTTT.

In this sample, this clone turned up once. The genes are TRBV13 and TRBJ2-4, with D maybe TRBD2 (5 bases). CDR3 size: 16 residues. Per the germline V gene, CDR1 is PRHDT and CDR2 is FYEKMQ (reference sequence). The germline V and J ends were trimmed by 3 bases and 0 bases, with 12 bases remaining between them. CDR3 sequence (DNA): TGTGCCAGCAGCTTCGAGGGCCTGCTAGCCAAAAACATTCAGTACTTC. The encoded protein is CASSFEGLLAKNIQYF. The complete variable domain, with remaining parts taken from reference TRBV13 and TRBJ2-4, reads AAGVIQSPRHLIKEKRETATLKCYPIPRHDTVYWYQQGPGQDPQFLISFYEKMQSDKGSIPDRFSAQQFSDYHSELNMSSLELGDSALYFCASSFEGLLAKNIQYFGAGTRLSVL.

The rearrangement uses TRBV4-2 and TRBJ2-7, with TRBD1 matching 8 bases. The germline CDR1 and CDR2 sequences are LGHNA and YNFKEQ. Trimming cost V 3 bases and J 5 bases; bases outside gene matches: 6. The CDR3 spans 14 residues. CDR3 nucleotides: TGTGCCAGCAGCCAGATGACAGGGGTGCACGAGCAGTACTTC. It yields the protein CASSQMTGVHEQYF.

The V gene is TRBV7-8, the J gene TRBJ2-2, with a tentative D call TRBD2 (6 bases). Germline CDR1 SGHVS, CDR2 FQNEAQ. Trimming shortened V by 7 bases and J by 7 bases, and 19 bases separated the two germline ends. This CDR3 is built from 15 residues. As DNA, the CDR3 is TGTGCCAGCAAAGTTCACGGGAGCGGCGACGGGGAGCTGTTTTTT. Translating it yields CASKVHGSGDGELFF.

V and J are TRBV27 and TRBJ2-2, with D possibly matching TRBD1 (5 bases). V lost 8 bases to trimming and J lost 0 bases, with 16 bases between them. CDR3 length equals 16 residues. Germline-derived CDR1 and CDR2 are MNHEY and SMNVEV (reference sequence). As DNA, the CDR3 is TGTGCCAGCGCAGTGGGTGGGGCCACGAACACCGGGGAGCTGTTTTTT. Translating gives CASAVGGATNTGELFF.

This clone was observed once. The chain combines TRBV7-9 with TRBJ2-4; 9 positions agree with TRBD2. This CDR3 has 15 residues. With V trimmed by 2 bases and J by 5 bases, 4 bases remained unmatched. Germline CDR1 and CDR2: SEHNR and FQNEAQ (reference sequence). The CDR3 sequence is CASSLSGGPENIQYF. CDR3 in DNA: TGTGCCAGCAGCTTAAGCGGGGGGCCCGAAAACATTCAGTACTTC. Filled out from reference TRBV7-9 and TRBJ2-4, the complete variable domain reads DTGVSQNPRHKITKRGQNVTFRCDPISEHNRLYWYRQTLGQGPEFLTYFQNEAQLEKSRLLSDRFSAERPKGSFSTLEIQRTEQGDSAMYLCASSLSGGPENIQYFGAGTRLSVL.

The chain combines TRBV6-4 with TRBJ1-4; TRBD1 might be the D (5 bases). The V gene's germline CDR1 is MRHNA and CDR2 SNTAGT. Trimming left V 4 bases short and J 0 bases short, with 9 bases between. The CDR3 contains 15 residues. CDR3 sequence: CASSATAATNEKLFF. DNA for the CDR3: TGTGCCAGCAGTGCGACAGCTGCAACTAATGAAAAACTGTTTTTT.

This clone has only a few counts. V gene TRBV7-9 combines with J gene TRBJ2-7; perhaps TRBD1 as D (8 bases). CDR3 size: 15 residues. Germline values: CDR1 SEHNR, CDR2 FQNEAQ (reference sequence). With 4 bases removed from V and 7 bases from J, the gap between germline ends came to 20 bases. The CDR3 sequence: CASSSPGTGLGEQYF. CDR3 DNA: TGTGCCAGCAGCTCGCCCGGGACAGGACTAGGGGAGCAGTACTTC.

The J gene is TRBJ1-5, the V gene TRBV5-1; 7 positions match TRBD1. Per germline, CDR1 SGHRS and CDR2 YFSETQ. V lost 1 base to trimming and J lost 3 bases; unmatched junction nucleotides: 4. The CDR3 spans 15 residues. The CDR3 coding sequence is TGCGCCAGCAGCTTGACAGGGGATATCAATCAGCCCCAGCATTTT. It is translated as CASSLTGDINQPQHF.

The CDR3: CASSIYFPAGNQPQHF. The CDR3 coding sequence is TGTGCCAGTAGTATCTACTTCCCAGCGGGCAATCAGCCCCAGCATTTT. The chain joins TRBV19 to TRBJ1-5; D gene unclear. This CDR3 spans 16 amino acids. Germline CDR1 is LNHDA and CDR2 is SQIVND (reference sequence). The germline V and J ends were trimmed by 3 bases and 2 bases, with 14 bases remaining between them. Looking up the rest from reference TRBV19 and TRBJ1-5 gives the full variable domain: DGGITQSPKYLFRKEGQNVTLSCEQNLNHDAMYWYRQDPGQGLRLIYYSQIVNDFQKGDIAEGYSVSREKKESFPLTVTSAQKNPTAFYLCASSIYFPAGNQPQHFGDGTRLSIL.

This clone was detected only once. The chain uses TRBV18 and TRBJ2-1; the match to TRBD2 covers 8 bases. Losses at the gene ends were 8 bases for V and 5 bases for J; bases not matched to a gene: 8. Germline V gene lookup returns CDR1 KGHSH and CDR2 LQKENI. The CDR3 consists of 14 residues. The CDR3 sequence: CASPQDGGDNEQFF. The CDR3 region has the DNA TGTGCCAGCCCTCAAGACGGGGGGGACAATGAGCAGTTCTTC.

Within the sample, this clone is medium-sized. The chain employs TRBV30 and TRBJ1-1; D not resolved. The CDR3 is made up of 13 amino acids. The V end was cut by 0 bases, the J end by 0 bases, with 5 bases between. Per the germline V gene, CDR1 is GTSNPN and CDR2 is SVGIG (reference sequence). CDR3 amino acids: CAWSVTVNTEAFF. In DNA, the CDR3 is TGTGCCTGGAGTGTAACGGTGAACACTGAAGCTTTCTTT. The full variable domain, with the rest looked up from reference TRBV30 and TRBJ1-1, is SQTIHQWPATLVQPVGSPLSLECTVEGTSNPNLYWYRQAAGRGLQLLFYSVGIGQISSEVPQNLSASRPQDRQFILSSKKLLLSDSGFYLCAWSVTVNTEAFFGQGTRLTVV.

The V gene is TRBV19, the J gene TRBJ2-3; TRBD2 agrees at 12 bases. The V gene end was trimmed by 3 bases and the J gene end by 4 bases; junction bases not matched to a gene: 5. The CDR3 consists of 16 residues. CDR1 is LNHDA and CDR2 is SQIVND in the germline V gene (reference sequence). CDR3 DNA sequence: TGTGCCAGTAGTATGGAAGGACTAGCGGGGCCAGATACGCAGTATTTT. This codes for CASSMEGLAGPDTQYF.

The CDR3 sequence is CASSVSQSGGLNTEAFF. DNA for the CDR3: TGTGCCAGCAGCGTATCTCAGTCAGGGGGTTTGAACACTGAAGCTTTCTTT. The chain has TRBV9 and TRBJ1-1; TRBD1 aligns across 7 bases. The CDR3 runs to 17 residues. Trimming cost V 1 base and J 0 bases; bases outside gene matches: 9. CDR1 is SGDLS, CDR2 YYNGEE, per germline. The full variable domain, its missing parts supplied by reference TRBV9 and TRBJ1-1, is DSGVTQTPKHLITATGQRVTLRCSPRSGDLSVYWYQQSLDQGLQFLIQYYNGEERAKGNILERFSAQQFPDLHSELNLSSLELGDSALYFCASSVSQSGGLNTEAFFGQGTRLTVV.

This sequence joins TRBV7-3 and TRBJ2-7; a possible D gene is TRBD1 (6 bases). V lost 5 bases and J lost 5, with 16 bases in between. CDR1 is SGHTA, CDR2 FQGTGA, per germline. This CDR3 is built from 14 residues. CDR3 in amino acids: CASSLSVGAHEQYF. The CDR3 nucleotides are TGTGCCAGCAGCCTATCCGTGGGGGCCCACGAGCAGTACTTC.

The chain couples TRBV15 to TRBJ1-2; D is possibly TRBD1 (6 bases). In germline, CDR1 is LNHNV, CDR2 YYDKDF (reference sequence). Trimming pared 6 bases from V and 4 bases from J, leaving 12 bases between. This CDR3 comprises 13 residues. The CDR3 DNA reads TGTGCCACCAGAGGGGACACTGCCTATGGCTACACCTTC. Protein sequence: CATRGDTAYGYTF.

The rearrangement joins TRBV28 to TRBJ2-7; no definite D call. V was shortened by 4 bases and J by 3 bases, with 4 bases between the two germline ends. Per the germline V gene, CDR1 is MDHEN and CDR2 is SYDVKM. This CDR3 is built from 11 residues. The CDR3 DNA is TGTGCCAGCAGTTCGGGCTACGAGCAGTACTTC. Encoded protein: CASSSGYEQYF.